This TCR beta chain came from a study of radiation and T cells in renal cell carcinoma. With respect to this clone: The target antigen is unknown.

Study observations and caveats: Compared with controls, irradiated tumors showed greater TCR clonality. Dominant CDR3 motifs occupied more repertoire in irradiated than control tumors.

CDR1 LNHNV and CDR2 YYDKDF come from the germline V gene (reference sequence). The CDR3 has 14 residues. V was shortened by 4 bases and J by 0 bases, with 7 bases between the two germline ends. Using immunoSEQ multiplex PCR, the repertoire was profiled, and TCRdb retains in-frame clones only, with some absent. The table lists some 16,000 clones, 58% of them singletons. Regarding treatment: treatment-naive control, cytoreductive nephrectomy. The chain carries TRBV15 and TRBJ1-3; D is unclear. Material: tumor tissue, obtained from a patient whose treatment was nephrectomy without radiotherapy. The receptor was derived from a man aged 35 to 55 with renal cell carcinoma. CDR3 sequence reads: CATSIGISGNTIYF. CDR3 DNA sequence: TGTGCCACCAGCATAGGCATCTCTGGAAACACCATATATTTT. The variable domain in full, completed from reference TRBV15 and TRBJ1-3, reads DAMVIQNPRYQVTQFGKPVTLSCSQTLNHNVMYWYQQKSSQAPKLLFHYYDKDFNNEADTPDNFQSRRPNTSFCFLDIRSPGLGDTAMYLCATSIGISGNTIYFGEGSWLTVV.